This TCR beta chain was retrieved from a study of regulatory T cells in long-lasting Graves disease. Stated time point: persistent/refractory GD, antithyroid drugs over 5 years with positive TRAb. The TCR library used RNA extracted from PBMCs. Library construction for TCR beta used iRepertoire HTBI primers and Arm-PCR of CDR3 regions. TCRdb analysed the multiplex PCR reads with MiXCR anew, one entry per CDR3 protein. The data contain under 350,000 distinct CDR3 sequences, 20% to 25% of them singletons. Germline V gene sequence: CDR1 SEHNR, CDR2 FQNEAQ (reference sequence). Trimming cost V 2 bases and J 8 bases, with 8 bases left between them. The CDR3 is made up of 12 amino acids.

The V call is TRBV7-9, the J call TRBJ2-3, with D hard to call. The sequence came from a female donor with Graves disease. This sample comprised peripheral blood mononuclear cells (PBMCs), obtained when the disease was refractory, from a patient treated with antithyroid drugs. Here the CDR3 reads CASSLTSPTQYF. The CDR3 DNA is TGTGCCAGCAGCTTAACCAGCCCTACGCAGTATTTT.